This TCR beta chain came from a study of cytomegalovirus exposure and HLA in healthy donors. Study findings and constraints: The study listed 150 to 200 cytomegalovirus-associated TCR beta chains. Subsequent analysis showed first-cohort TCR clusters tending to co-occur in some 110 validation repertoires.

About this clone itself: The antigen is unknown.

Profiling relied on immunoSEQ multiplex PCR, and the TCRdb table lists in-frame clones only, not all of them. The data show around 120,000 clones, about 87% seen once. Germline CDR1 MNHEY, CDR2 SMNVEV (reference sequence). The V gene lost 6 bases and the J gene lost 4 bases, with 12 bases spanning the gap. The CDR3 is 14 amino acids. The receptor's source is a woman aged 18-30 years in good health and CMV-seronegative. Material: PBMCs. This sequence joins TRBV27 and TRBJ1-4; TRBD1 might be the D (6 bases). As DNA, the CDR3 is TGTGCCAGCAGACCAGGGGTGTATAATGAAAAACTGTTTTTT. Its protein is CASRPGVYNEKLFF. Together with reference TRBV27 and TRBJ1-4, the CDR3 gives the full variable domain: EAQVTQNPRYLITVTGKKLTVTCSQNMNHEYMSWYRQDPGLGLRQIYYSMNVEVTDKGDVPEGYKVSRKEKRNFPLILESPSPNQTSLYFCASRPGVYNEKLFFGSGTQLSVL.